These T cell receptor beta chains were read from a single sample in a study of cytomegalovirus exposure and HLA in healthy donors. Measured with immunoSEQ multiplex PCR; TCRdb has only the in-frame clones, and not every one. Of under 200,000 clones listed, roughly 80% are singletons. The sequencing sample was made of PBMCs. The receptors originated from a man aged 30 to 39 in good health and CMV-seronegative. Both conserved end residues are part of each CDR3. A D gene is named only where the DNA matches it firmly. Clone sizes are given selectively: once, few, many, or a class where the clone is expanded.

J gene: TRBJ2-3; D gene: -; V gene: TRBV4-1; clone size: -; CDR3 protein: CASSHSLGSGAENTQYF; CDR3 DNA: TGCGCCAGCAGCCATTCCTTGGGTAGCGGCGCAGAGAATACGCAGTATTTT
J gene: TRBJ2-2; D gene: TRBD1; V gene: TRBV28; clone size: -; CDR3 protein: CASRSQGAGTGELFF; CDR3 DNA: TGTGCCAGCAGGTCACAGGGGGCCGGCACCGGGGAGCTGTTTTTT
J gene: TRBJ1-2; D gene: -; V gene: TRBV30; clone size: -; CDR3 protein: CAWGEDVQGLLGYTF; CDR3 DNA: TGTGCCTGGGGGGAGGACGTTCAGGGTCTGCTTGGCTACACCTTC
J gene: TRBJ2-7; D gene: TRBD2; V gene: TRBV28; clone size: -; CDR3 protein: CASSSRWTSGYEQYF; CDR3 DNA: TGTGCCAGCAGTTCCCGTTGGACTAGCGGCTACGAGCAGTACTTC
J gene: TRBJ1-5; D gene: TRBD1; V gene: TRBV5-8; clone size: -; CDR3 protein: CASSLEGQDNQPQHF; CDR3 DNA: TGTGCCAGCAGCTTGGAGGGACAGGACAATCAGCCCCAGCATTTT
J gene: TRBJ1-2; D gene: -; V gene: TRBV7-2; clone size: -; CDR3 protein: CASSSSRDTYGYTF; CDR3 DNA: TGTGCCAGCAGCTCCTCACGGGACACCTATGGCTACACCTTC
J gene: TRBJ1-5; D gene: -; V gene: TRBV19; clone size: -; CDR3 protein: CASDMVNQPQHF; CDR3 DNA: TGTGCCAGCGACATGGTCAATCAGCCCCAGCATTTT
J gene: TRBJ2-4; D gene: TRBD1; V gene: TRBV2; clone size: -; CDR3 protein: CASSEVRGQYIQYF; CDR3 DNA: TGTGCCAGCAGTGAGGTCAGGGGACAGTACATTCAGTACTTC
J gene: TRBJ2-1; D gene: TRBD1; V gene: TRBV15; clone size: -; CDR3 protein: CATSRSTGTGENEQFF; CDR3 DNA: TGTGCCACCAGCAGATCAACCGGGACAGGGGAGAATGAGCAGTTCTTC
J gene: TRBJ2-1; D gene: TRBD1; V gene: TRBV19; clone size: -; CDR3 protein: CASSPRRDRGNYEQFF; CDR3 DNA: TGTGCCAGTAGTCCTCGCCGGGACAGGGGGAATTATGAGCAGTTCTTC
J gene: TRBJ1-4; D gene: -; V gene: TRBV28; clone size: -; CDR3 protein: CASSRGWGNEKLFF; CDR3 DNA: TGTGCCAGCAGTAGGGGCTGGGGTAATGAAAAACTGTTTTTT
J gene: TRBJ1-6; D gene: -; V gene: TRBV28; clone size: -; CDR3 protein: CASSFDRGKNSPLHF; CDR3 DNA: TGTGCCAGCAGTTTCGACAGAGGAAAGAATTCACCCCTCCACTTT
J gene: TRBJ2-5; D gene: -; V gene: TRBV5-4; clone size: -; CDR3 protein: CASSFPGGVETQYF; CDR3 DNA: TGTGCCAGCAGCTTCCCCGGCGGGGTAGAGACCCAGTACTTC
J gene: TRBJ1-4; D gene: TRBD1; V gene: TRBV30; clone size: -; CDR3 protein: CAWARGRGEKLFF; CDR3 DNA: TGTGCCTGGGCCAGGGGGCGAGGTGAAAAACTGTTTTTT
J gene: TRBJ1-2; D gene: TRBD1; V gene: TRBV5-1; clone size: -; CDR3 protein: CASSAGQGDGYTF; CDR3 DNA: TGCGCCAGCAGCGCTGGACAGGGTGATGGCTACACCTTC
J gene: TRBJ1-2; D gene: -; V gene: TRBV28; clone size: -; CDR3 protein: CASTEVYRYGYTF; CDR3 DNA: TGTGCCAGCACTGAGGTCTACCGCTATGGCTACACCTTC
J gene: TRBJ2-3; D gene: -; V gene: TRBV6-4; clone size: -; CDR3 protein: CASSDGTKSTDTQYF; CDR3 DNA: TGTGCCAGCAGTGACGGGACAAAATCCACAGATACGCAGTATTTT
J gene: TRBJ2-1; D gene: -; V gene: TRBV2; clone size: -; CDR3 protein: CASANRGGSSYNEQFF; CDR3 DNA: TGTGCCAGCGCTAATAGGGGGGGTAGCTCCTACAATGAGCAGTTCTTC
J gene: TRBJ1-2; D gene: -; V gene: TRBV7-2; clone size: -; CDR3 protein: CASSARGSADGYTF; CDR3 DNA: TGTGCCAGCAGCGCCCGCGGGAGCGCGGATGGCTACACCTTC
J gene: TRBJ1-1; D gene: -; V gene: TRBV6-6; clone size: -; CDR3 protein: CASSNELRAGAFF; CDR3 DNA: TGTGCCAGCAGTAACGAACTCAGGGCAGGGGCTTTCTTT
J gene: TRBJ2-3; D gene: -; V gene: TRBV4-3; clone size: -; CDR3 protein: CASSQAQRDTQYF; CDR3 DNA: TGCGCCAGCAGCCAAGCCCAGAGGGATACGCAGTATTTT
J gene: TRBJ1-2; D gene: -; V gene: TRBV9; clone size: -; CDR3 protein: CASRDGPHDYGYTF; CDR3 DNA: TGTGCCAGCCGCGACGGTCCTCACGACTATGGCTACACCTTC
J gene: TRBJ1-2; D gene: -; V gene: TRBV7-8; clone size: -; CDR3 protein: CASSLVSGMDGYTF; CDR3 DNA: TGTGCCAGCAGCTTAGTATCAGGCATGGATGGCTACACCTTC
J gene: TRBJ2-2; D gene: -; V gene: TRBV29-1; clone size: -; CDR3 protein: CSVLGRSGELFF; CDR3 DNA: TGCAGCGTTCTTGGTCGGAGCGGGGAGCTGTTTTTT
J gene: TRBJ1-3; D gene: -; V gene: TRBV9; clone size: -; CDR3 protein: CASSVSIIGSSGNTIYF; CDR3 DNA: TGTGCCAGCAGCGTCAGCATAATCGGGAGCTCTGGAAACACCATATATTTT
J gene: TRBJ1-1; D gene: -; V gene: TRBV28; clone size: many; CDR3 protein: CASSLGQTTEAFF; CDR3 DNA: TGTGCCAGCAGTCTCGGACAGACAACTGAAGCTTTCTTT
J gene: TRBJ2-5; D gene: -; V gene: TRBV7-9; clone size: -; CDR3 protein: CSSSPGDLQETQYF; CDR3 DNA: TGTTCCAGCAGCCCCGGGGATCTCCAAGAGACCCAGTACTTC
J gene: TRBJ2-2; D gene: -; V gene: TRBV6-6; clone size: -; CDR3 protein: CASRGVQKSGELFF; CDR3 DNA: TGTGCCAGTCGAGGAGTCCAAAAATCCGGGGAGCTGTTTTTT
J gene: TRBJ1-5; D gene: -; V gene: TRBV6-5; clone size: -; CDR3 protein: CASSYSTGYQPQHF; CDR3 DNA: TGTGCCAGCAGTTACTCGACGGGTTATCAGCCCCAGCATTTT
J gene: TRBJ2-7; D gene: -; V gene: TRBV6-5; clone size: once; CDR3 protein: CASSCRHCYEQYF; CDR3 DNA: TGTGCCAGCAGTTGCCGCCACTGCTACGAGCAGTACTTC
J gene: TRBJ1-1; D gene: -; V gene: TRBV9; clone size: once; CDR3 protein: CASSVALGRDTVGTEAFF; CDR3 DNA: TGTGCCAGCAGCGTAGCTTTGGGGAGGGATACTGTTGGCACTGAAGCTTTCTTT
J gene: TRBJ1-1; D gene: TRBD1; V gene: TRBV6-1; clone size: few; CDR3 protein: CASTRDRGYTEAFF; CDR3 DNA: TGTGCCAGCACCCGGGACAGGGGTTACACTGAAGCTTTCTTT
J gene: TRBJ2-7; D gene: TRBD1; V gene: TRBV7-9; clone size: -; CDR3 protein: CSSSRDDRDVSF; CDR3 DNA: TGTTCCAGCAGCAGAGATGACAGGGATGTTAGCTTC
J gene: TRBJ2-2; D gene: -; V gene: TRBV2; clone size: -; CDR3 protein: CASQGTSRRTGELFF; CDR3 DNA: TGTGCCAGCCAAGGGACATCCCGGCGCACCGGGGAGCTGTTTTTT
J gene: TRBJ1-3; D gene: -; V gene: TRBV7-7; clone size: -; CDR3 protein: CASSLQPEGTIYF; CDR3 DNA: TGTGCCAGCAGCTTACAGCCGGAGGGCACCATATATTTT
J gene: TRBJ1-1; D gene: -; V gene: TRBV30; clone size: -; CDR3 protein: CKLGGRNTEAFF; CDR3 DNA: TGTAAATTGGGGGGGCGGAACACTGAAGCTTTCTTT
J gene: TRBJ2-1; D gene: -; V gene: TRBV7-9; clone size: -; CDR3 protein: CASSWTLSSYNEQFF; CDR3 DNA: TGTGCCAGCAGCTGGACACTGAGCTCCTACAATGAGCAGTTCTTC
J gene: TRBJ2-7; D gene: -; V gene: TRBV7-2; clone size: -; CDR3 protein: CASSLRWTAYEQYF; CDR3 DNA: TGTGCCAGCAGCTTAAGGTGGACTGCTTACGAGCAGTACTTC
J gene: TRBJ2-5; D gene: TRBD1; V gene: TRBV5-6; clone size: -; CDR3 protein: CASSLDRRGREETQYF; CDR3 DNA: TGTGCCAGCAGCTTGGATCGCAGGGGGCGGGAAGAGACCCAGTACTTC
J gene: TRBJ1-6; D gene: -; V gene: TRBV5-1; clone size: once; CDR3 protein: CASSLVGERNNSPLHF; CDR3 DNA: TGCGCCAGCAGCTTGGTTGGGGAGAGGAATAATTCACCCCTCCACTTT
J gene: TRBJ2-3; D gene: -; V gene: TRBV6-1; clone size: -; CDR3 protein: CASSMALTDTQYF; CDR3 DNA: TGTGCCAGCTCCATGGCCCTCACAGATACGCAGTATTTT
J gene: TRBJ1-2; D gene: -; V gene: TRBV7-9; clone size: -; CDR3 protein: CASSLGQGEINYGYTF; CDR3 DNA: TGTGCCAGCAGCTTAGGGCAGGGCGAGATTAACTATGGCTACACCTTC
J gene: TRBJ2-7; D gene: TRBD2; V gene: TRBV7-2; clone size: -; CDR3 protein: CASSLASSGSLPYEQYF; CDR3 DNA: TGTGCCAGCAGCTTAGCGTCTAGCGGGAGCCTTCCATACGAGCAGTACTTC
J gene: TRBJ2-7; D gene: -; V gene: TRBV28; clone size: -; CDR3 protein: CASGQYYYEQYF; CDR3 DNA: TGTGCCAGCGGACAGTACTATTACGAGCAGTACTTC
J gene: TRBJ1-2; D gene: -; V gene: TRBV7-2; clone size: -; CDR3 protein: CASSPWSTNYGYTF; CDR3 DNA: TGTGCCAGCAGCCCGTGGAGTACTAACTATGGCTACACCTTC